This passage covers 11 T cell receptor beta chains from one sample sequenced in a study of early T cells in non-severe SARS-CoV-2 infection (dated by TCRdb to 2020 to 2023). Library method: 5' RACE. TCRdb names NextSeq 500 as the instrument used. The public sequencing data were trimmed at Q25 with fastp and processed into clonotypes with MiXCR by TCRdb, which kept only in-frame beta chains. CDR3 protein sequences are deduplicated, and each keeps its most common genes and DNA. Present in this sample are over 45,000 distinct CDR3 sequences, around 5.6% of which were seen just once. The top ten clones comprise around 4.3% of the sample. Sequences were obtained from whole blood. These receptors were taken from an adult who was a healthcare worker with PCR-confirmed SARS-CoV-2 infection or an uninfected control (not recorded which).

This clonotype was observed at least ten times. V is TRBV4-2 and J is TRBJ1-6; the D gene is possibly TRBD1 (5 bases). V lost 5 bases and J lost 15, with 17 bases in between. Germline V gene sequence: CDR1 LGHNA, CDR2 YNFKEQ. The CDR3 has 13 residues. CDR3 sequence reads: CASSARGTPNLHF. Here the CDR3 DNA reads TGTGCCAGCAGCGCACGGGGCACCCCGAACCTCCACTTT.

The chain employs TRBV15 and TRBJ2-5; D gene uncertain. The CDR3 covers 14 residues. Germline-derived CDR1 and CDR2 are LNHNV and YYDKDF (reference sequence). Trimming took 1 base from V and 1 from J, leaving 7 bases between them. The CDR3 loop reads CATSRGLAQETQYF. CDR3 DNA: TGTGCCACCAGCAGAGGACTGGCCCAAGAGACCCAGTACTTC. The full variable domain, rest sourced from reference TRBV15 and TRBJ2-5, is DAMVIQNPRYQVTQFGKPVTLSCSQTLNHNVMYWYQQKSSQAPKLLFHYYDKDFNNEADTPDNFQSRRPNTSFCFLDIRSPGLGDTAMYLCATSRGLAQETQYFGPGTRLLVL.

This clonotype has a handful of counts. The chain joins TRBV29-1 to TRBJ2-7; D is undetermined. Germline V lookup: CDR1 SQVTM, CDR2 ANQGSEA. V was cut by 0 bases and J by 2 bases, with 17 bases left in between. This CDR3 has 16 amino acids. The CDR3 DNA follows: TGCAGCGTTGAAGATAGGCACCTCAGGCCCCCCTACGAGCAGTACTTC. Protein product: CSVEDRHLRPPYEQYF.

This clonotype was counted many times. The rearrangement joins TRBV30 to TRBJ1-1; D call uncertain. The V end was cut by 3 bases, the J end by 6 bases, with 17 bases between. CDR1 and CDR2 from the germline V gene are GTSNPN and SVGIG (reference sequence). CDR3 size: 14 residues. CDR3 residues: CAWREANRRSEAFF. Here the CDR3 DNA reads TGTGCCTGGAGGGAGGCGAACCGTCGCTCTGAAGCTTTCTTT. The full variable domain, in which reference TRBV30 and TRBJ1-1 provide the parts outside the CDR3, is SQTIHQWPATLVQPVGSPLSLECTVEGTSNPNLYWYRQAAGRGLQLLFYSVGIGQISSEVPQNLSASRPQDRQFILSSKKLLLSDSGFYLCAWREANRRSEAFFGQGTRLTVV.

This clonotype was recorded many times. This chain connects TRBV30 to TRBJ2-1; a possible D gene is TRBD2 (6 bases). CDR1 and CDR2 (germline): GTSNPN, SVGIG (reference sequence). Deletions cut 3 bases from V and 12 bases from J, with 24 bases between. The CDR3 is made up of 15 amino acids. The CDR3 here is CAWSPGASGEVGQFF. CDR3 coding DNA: TGTGCCTGGAGCCCCGGGGCTTCCGGGGAGGTAGGGCAGTTCTTC.

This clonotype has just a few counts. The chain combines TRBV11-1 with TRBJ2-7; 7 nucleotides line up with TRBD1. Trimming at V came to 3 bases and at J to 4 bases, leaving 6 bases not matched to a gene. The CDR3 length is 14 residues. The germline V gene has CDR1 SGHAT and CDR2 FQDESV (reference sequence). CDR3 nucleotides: TGTGCCAGCAGCTTCCGACAGGGAGAATACGAGCAGTACTTC. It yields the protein CASSFRQGEYEQYF. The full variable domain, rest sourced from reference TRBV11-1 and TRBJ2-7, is EAEVAQSPRYKITEKSQAVAFWCDPISGHATLYWYRQILGQGPELLVQFQDESVVDDSQLPKDRFSAERLKGVDSTLKIQPAELGDSAMYLCASSFRQGEYEQYFGPGTRLTVT.

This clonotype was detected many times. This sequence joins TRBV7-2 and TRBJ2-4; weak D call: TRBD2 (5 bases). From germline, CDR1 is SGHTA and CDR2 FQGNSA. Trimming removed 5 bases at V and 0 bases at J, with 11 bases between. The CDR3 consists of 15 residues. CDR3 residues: CASSVEAVAKNIQYF. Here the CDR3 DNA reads TGTGCCAGCAGCGTGGAAGCGGTAGCCAAAAACATTCAGTACTTC.

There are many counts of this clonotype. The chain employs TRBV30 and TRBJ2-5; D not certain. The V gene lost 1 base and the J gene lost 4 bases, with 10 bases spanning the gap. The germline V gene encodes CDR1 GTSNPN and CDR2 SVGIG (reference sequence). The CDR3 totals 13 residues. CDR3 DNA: TGTGCCTGGAGTGGAGACCGAGGAGAGACCCAGTACTTC. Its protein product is CAWSGDRGETQYF. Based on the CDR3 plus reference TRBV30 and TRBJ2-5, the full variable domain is SQTIHQWPATLVQPVGSPLSLECTVEGTSNPNLYWYRQAAGRGLQLLFYSVGIGQISSEVPQNLSASRPQDRQFILSSKKLLLSDSGFYLCAWSGDRGETQYFGPGTRLLVL.

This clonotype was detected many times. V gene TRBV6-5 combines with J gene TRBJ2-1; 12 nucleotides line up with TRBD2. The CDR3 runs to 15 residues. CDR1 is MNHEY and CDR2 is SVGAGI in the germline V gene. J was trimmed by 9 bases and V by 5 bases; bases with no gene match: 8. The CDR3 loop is CASSETSGRSSEQFF. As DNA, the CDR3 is TGTGCCAGCAGTGAGACTAGCGGGAGATCTAGTGAGCAGTTCTTC.

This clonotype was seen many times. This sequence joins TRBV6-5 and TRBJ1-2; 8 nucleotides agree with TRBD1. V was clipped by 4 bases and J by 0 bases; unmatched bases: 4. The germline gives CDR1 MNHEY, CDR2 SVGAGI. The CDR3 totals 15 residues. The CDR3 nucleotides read TGTGCCAGCAGTTTTAGACAGGGGTCTAACTATGGCTACACCTTC. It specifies CASSFRQGSNYGYTF.

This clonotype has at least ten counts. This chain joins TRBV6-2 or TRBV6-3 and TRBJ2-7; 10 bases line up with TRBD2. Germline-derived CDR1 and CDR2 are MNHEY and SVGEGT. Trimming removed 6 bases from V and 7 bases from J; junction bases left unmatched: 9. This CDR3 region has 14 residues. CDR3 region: CASRFIAGGSEQYF. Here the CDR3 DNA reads TGTGCCAGCAGATTTATAGCGGGAGGCAGTGAGCAGTACTTC.